The 12 T cell receptor beta chains below all came from one sample that was sequenced in a study of breast tumors, draining lymph nodes, adjacent tissues. MiXCR, applied by TCRdb to the multiplex PCR reads, yields one record per CDR3 protein. The repertoire holds 20,000 or so distinct CDR3 sequences, with 50% as singletons. Sequenced material: breast tumor tissue. These receptors were obtained from a female donor with breast cancer. Some clones in this sample may be carry-over from other donors' samples.

This CDR3 is CASSEDKGALSYGYTF. The CDR3 DNA is TGTGCCAGCAGTGAGGATAAGGGGGCCCTAAGCTATGGCTACACCTTC. The rearrangement links TRBV25-1 to TRBJ1-2; 7 bases fit TRBD1. The CDR3 spans 16 residues. Per the germline V gene, CDR1 is MGHDK and CDR2 is SYGVNS. The V and J ends lost 3 bases and 4 bases, in that order; junction bases with no gene match: 11.

This clonotype has ten or more counts. The rearrangement links TRBV7-2 to TRBJ2-1; 12 nucleotides line up with TRBD2. Germline V CDR1 and CDR2: SGHTA, FQGNSA. The CDR3 is made up of 14 amino acids. The trim removed 7 bases at V and 8 bases at J, leaving 6 bases unmatched. The CDR3 DNA sequence: TGTGCCAGCATCCTGACTAGCGGGAGCTATGAGCAGTTCTTC. This translates into CASILTSGSYEQFF.

The J gene is TRBJ2-3, the V gene TRBV24-1; D is possibly TRBD2 (5 bases). V lost 4 bases and J 2 bases, leaving 21 bases between the germline ends. The CDR3 runs 18 residues. Looked up from germline, CDR1 is KGHDR and CDR2 is SFDVKD. The CDR3 nucleotides read TGTGCCACCAGTGAGCCGGGAATCAGAGGATCGCTCACAGATACGCAGTATTTT. Encoded protein: CATSEPGIRGSLTDTQYF.

The rearrangement joins TRBV7-3 to TRBJ2-3; 8 bases fit TRBD1. V gave up 7 bases and J gave up 6 bases; unmatched junction bases: 6. CDR3 length equals 13 residues. Germline V gene lookup returns CDR1 SGHTA and CDR2 FQGTGA. The chain's CDR3 is CASTTGGRDTQYF. CDR3 DNA: TGTGCCAGCACCACAGGGGGTCGCGATACGCAGTATTTT. Full variable domain (outside the CDR3, taken from reference TRBV7-3 and TRBJ2-3): GAGVSQTPSNKVTEKGKYVELRCDPISGHTALYWYRQSLGQGPEFLIYFQGTGAADDSGLPNDRFFAVRPEGSVSTLKIQRTERGDSAVYLCASTTGGRDTQYFGPGTRLTVL.

This rearrangement joins TRBV29-1 to TRBJ2-1, with TRBD1 matching over 9 bases. Germline-derived CDR1 and CDR2 are SQVTM and ANQGSEA. The length of the CDR3 is 13 residues. The trim removed 7 bases at V and 7 bases at J, leaving 8 bases unmatched. The CDR3 loop is CSAGQGGWNEQFF. The CDR3 bases are TGCAGCGCGGGACAGGGAGGGTGGAATGAGCAGTTCTTC.

Ten or more counts support this clonotype. The rearrangement joins TRBV4-1 to TRBJ2-5; D might be TRBD1 (6 bases). The CDR3 has 16 residues. Trimming shortened V by 2 bases and J by 2 bases, and 15 bases separated the two germline ends. CDR1 MGHRA and CDR2 YSYEKL come from the germline V gene. This CDR3 reads CASSQNPGAVQETQYF. The CDR3 nucleotides are TGCGCCAGCAGCCAAAACCCAGGGGCCGTTCAAGAGACCCAGTACTTC.

Ten or more counts support this clonotype. The chain carries TRBV25-1 and TRBJ2-4, with TRBD2 identical over 7 bases. With 5 bases clipped from V and 8 bases from J, the junction kept 9 bases outside the gene matches. CDR1 MGHDK and CDR2 SYGVNS come from the germline V gene. CDR3 size: 14 residues. The CDR3 sequence: CASSIGAGADIQYF. The CDR3 DNA reads TGTGCCAGCAGTATAGGGGCGGGAGCGGACATTCAGTACTTC.

This clonotype appeared once. A read error may account for a junction end that differs from germline. This rearrangement joins TRBV30 to TRBJ1-4; tentative D call: TRBD1 (6 bases). The CDR3 has 14 residues. Germline CDR1 reads GTSNPN; CDR2 reads SVGIG (reference sequence). This CDR3 is CAWGPTGLDERLFF. The CDR3 DNA reads as TGTGCCTGGGGTCCTACAGGGCTGGATGAAAGACTGTTTTTT. The complete variable domain, with remaining parts taken from reference TRBV30 and TRBJ1-4, reads SQTIHQWPATLVQPVGSPLSLECTVEGTSNPNLYWYRQAAGRGLQLLFYSVGIGQISSEVPQNLSASRPQDRQFILSSKKLLLSDSGFYLCAWGPTGLDERLFFGSGTQLSVL.

The chain couples TRBV9 to TRBJ1-6; 9 nucleotides match TRBD1. Germline V gene data show CDR1 as SGDLS and CDR2 as YYNGEE. The CDR3 runs 16 residues. V lost 3 bases to trimming and J lost 10 bases; unmatched junction nucleotides: 11. Here the CDR3 reads CASSESGTGLGSPLHF. CDR3 DNA sequence: TGTGCCAGCAGCGAGTCGGGGACAGGGTTAGGGTCACCCCTCCACTTT.

Details on this clonotype: Since no conserved phenylalanine or tryptophan closes the CDR3, a read error is the likely cause. No DNA is shown, since the ends of the CDR3 on it are uncertain; the CDR3 is the one TCRdb lists. The V gene is TRBV5-6, the J gene TRBJ2-1; TRBD2 was called by the table and not checked on the DNA. A total of 8 residues make up the CDR3, ends included. The germline CDR1 and CDR2 sequences are SGHDT and YYEEEE. The CDR3 protein is CASSPGTS.

Within the sample, this clonotype is medium-sized (0.01 to 0.1%). The CDR3 DNA is TGTGCCAGCAGCCCTCTACAGGGGCCCTACTCTGGAAACACCATATATTTT. Protein: CASSPLQGPYSGNTIYF. This chain joins TRBV9 and TRBJ1-3; 7 bases match TRBD1. CDR3 length equals 17 residues. J gave up 0 bases and V 4 bases, and 10 bases lay outside the gene matches. Germline lookup yields CDR1 SGDLS and CDR2 YYNGEE.

This chain links TRBV10-3 with TRBJ2-7; 12 bases align to TRBD1. The CDR3 is 20 amino acids. CDR1 is ENHRY, CDR2 SYGVKD, per germline. V was clipped by 2 bases and J by 3 bases; unmatched bases: 17. The CDR3 sequence: CAISETGTGGALTSGYEQYF. CDR3 nucleotides: TGTGCCATCAGTGAGACCGGGACAGGGGGCGCCCTGACTAGCGGCTACGAGCAGTACTTC.